These T cell receptor beta chains were read from a single sample in a study of T cell responses to AZD1222 COVID-19 vaccine. Produced via immunoSEQ multiplex PCR; TCRdb's table is partial and in-frame only. Among fewer than 180,000 clones listed, roughly 94% were seen once. The sample was peripheral blood, taken on day 0 of AZD1222 vaccination. The receptors were sampled from an adult in good health. CDR3s include the opening cysteine and the closing phenylalanine or tryptophan. A D gene is named only where the DNA matches it firmly. Clone size appears in some rows only: once, few, many, or a class for an expanded clone.

TRBV19,NA,15,TRBJ2-2,NA,CASSIYLLFTGELFF,TGTGCCAGTAGTATATACCTGCTTTTTACCGGGGAGCTGTTTTTT
TRBV19,NA,14,TRBJ2-3,NA,CASSIGGVTDTQYF,TGTGCCAGTAGTATAGGCGGGGTCACAGATACGCAGTATTTT
TRBV28,NA,15,TRBJ1-1,NA,CASSLDSSHFSEAFF,TGTGCCAGCAGTTTAGACAGCAGCCACTTCAGTGAAGCTTTCTTT
TRBV19,NA,18,TRBJ2-2,TRBD1,CASSTPPPGQGWVGELFF,TGTGCCAGTAGTACCCCTCCGCCGGGACAGGGGTGGGTCGGGGAGCTGTTTTTT
TRBV21-1,NA,15,TRBJ2-5,NA,CASSNRTGGQETQYF,TGTGCCAGCAGCAATCGGACAGGGGGCCAAGAGACCCAGTACTTC
TRBV5-1,NA,17,TRBJ2-3,NA,CASSRWGQGGSTDTQYF,TGCGCCAGCAGTCGTTGGGGGCAGGGGGGAAGCACAGATACGCAGTATTTT
TRBV5-1,NA,15,TRBJ2-1,NA,CASSLIGTEYNEQFF,TGCGCCAGCAGCTTGATCGGGACTGAATACAATGAGCAGTTCTTC
TRBV9,NA,14,TRBJ2-3,NA,CASSNYSSTDTQYF,TGTGCCAGCAGCAACTATTCTAGCACAGATACGCAGTATTTT
TRBV5-5,NA,14,TRBJ2-2,NA,CASRSGGLAGELFF,TGTGCCAGCAGATCTGGGGGACTCGCCGGGGAGCTGTTTTTT
TRBV7-2,NA,16,TRBJ1-6,NA,CASSLVGGKRSSPLHF,TGTGCCAGCAGCTTAGTTGGGGGGAAGAGGAGTTCACCCCTCCACTTT
TRBV15,NA,15,TRBJ2-3,TRBD1,CATSRVGQGTDTQYF,TGTGCCACCAGCAGAGTGGGACAGGGAACAGATACGCAGTATTTT
TRBV28,NA,14,TRBJ2-1,NA,CASSRDSSYNEQFF,TGTGCCAGCTCCCGGGACTCCTCCTACAATGAGCAGTTCTTC
TRBV5-1,NA,19,TRBJ1-2,NA,CASSLAPLMGTSMPYGYTF,TGCGCCAGCAGCTTGGCCCCCTTAATGGGGACATCAATGCCGTATGGCTACACCTTC
TRBV27,NA,17,TRBJ2-1,NA,CASSFFGRAGSYNEQFF,TGTGCCAGCAGTTTCTTTGGGCGGGCAGGCTCCTACAATGAGCAGTTCTTC
TRBV19,once,11,TRBJ2-2,NA,CASSFPGELFF,TGTGCCAGTAGTTTTCCCGGGGAGCTGTTTTTT
TRBV13,NA,11,TRBJ2-5,NA,CASSRQETQYF,TGTGCCAGCAGCCGTCAAGAGACCCAGTACTTC
TRBV4-1,medium-sized,17,TRBJ1-3,NA,CASSQMIGALAGNTIYF,TGCGCCAGCAGCCAAATGATTGGGGCTCTCGCTGGAAACACCATATATTTT
TRBV2,NA,15,TRBJ1-3,NA,CASNARASSGNTIYF,TGTGCCAGCAACGCTCGGGCCAGCTCTGGAAACACCATATATTTT
TRBV7-9,NA,17,TRBJ1-4,NA,CASSQIRAKSRNEKLFF,TGTGCCAGCAGCCAAATCAGGGCCAAAAGCCGGAATGAAAAACTGTTTTTT
TRBV3-1/TRBV3-2,NA,15,TRBJ2-1,TRBD2,CASSRLAGRYNEQFF,TGTGCCAGCAGCCGACTAGCGGGGAGGTACAATGAGCAGTTCTTC
TRBV27,few,15,TRBJ1-2,NA,CASHLTGISNYGYTF,TGTGCCAGCCATTTGACAGGAATATCTAACTATGGCTACACCTTC
TRBV5-6,NA,15,TRBJ1-1,NA,CASSLVSGEDTEAFF,TGTGCCAGCAGCTTGGTCTCGGGGGAAGACACTGAAGCTTTCTTT
TRBV21-1,NA,17,TRBJ2-4,NA,CASSKAGLLLAKNIQYF,TGTGCCAGCAGCAAAGCCGGTCTTTTACTAGCCAAAAACATTCAGTACTTC
TRBV30,few,12,TRBJ2-5,NA,CAWSPGEETQYF,TGTGCCTGGAGTCCAGGAGAGGAGACCCAGTACTTC
TRBV21-1,NA,14,TRBJ2-5,NA,CASSKRGVCETQYF,TGTGCCAGCAGCAAAAGAGGGGTCTGTGAGACCCAGTACTTC
TRBV29-1,NA,14,TRBJ1-5,TRBD1,CSVADRGRNQPQHF,TGCAGCGTCGCTGACAGGGGCAGGAATCAGCCCCAGCATTTT
TRBV28,once,12,TRBJ2-5,NA,CASPPWSVTQYF,TGTGCCAGCCCCCCGTGGAGTGTCACCCAGTACTTC